This section outlines one T cell receptor (beta chain) sequence together with its context. V lost 4 bases and J 1 base, leaving 13 bases between the germline ends. The CDR3 totals 16 residues. Germline V CDR1 and CDR2: LGHDT, YNNKEL (reference sequence). The data stem from a study of blood T cell repertoires in COVID-19. The method was immunoSEQ multiplex PCR; TCRdb's version includes in-frame clones alone and lacks a portion of them. This table holds hundreds of thousands of clones, about 86% found once. Those enrolled, adults aged about 18 to 89 years, came from about two dozen US areas. Categorization into cohorts depended on clinical history that participants reported.

This clonotype originated in a woman between 50 and 59 years old in a cohort exposed to, infected with or recovered from COVID-19 (not recorded which). The sample was PBMCs or T cells enriched from blood (not recorded which). The genes are TRBV3-1 (or the pseudogene TRBV3-2) and TRBJ2-2; the D is unclear. This chain's CDR3 is CASSPTGVVNTGELFF. For the CDR3, the DNA is TGTGCCAGCAGCCCTACCGGAGTGGTGAACACCGGGGAGCTGTTTTTT.